The clone carrying this T cell receptor (beta chain) appeared a single time. How the authors handled the data: Amplification of reference gene primers provided the estimated nucleated cell counts. Clones were read by immunoSEQ multiplex PCR, and TCRdb kept only the in-frame ones, dropping some. From that table come the V and J calls and clone size; the DNA was used to work out D and trimming. The sample includes over 25,000 clones, 88% of them seen just once. This CDR3 region has 24 residues. V was pared by 2 bases and J by 0 bases, with 24 bases of the junction left unmatched. Germline V gene lookup returns CDR1 MNHNS and CDR2 SASEGT. The sample is drawn from a study of blood T cell repertoires in COVID-19. About the research overall: Some COVID-19 samples were acute and others convalescent; all came from the United States, Italy and Spain.

The chain couples TRBV6-1 to TRBJ2-3, with TRBD2 matching 12 bases. The material sequenced was peripheral blood. The receptor's source is a man between 65 and 85 years old with acute or convalescent COVID-19. CDR3 DNA: TGTGCCAGCAGTGAATCCTTAGGCTTGTCGGGCCGACTTGGGACTAGCGGGAGCACAGATACGCAGTATTTT. This translates into CASSESLGLSGRLGTSGSTDTQYF.